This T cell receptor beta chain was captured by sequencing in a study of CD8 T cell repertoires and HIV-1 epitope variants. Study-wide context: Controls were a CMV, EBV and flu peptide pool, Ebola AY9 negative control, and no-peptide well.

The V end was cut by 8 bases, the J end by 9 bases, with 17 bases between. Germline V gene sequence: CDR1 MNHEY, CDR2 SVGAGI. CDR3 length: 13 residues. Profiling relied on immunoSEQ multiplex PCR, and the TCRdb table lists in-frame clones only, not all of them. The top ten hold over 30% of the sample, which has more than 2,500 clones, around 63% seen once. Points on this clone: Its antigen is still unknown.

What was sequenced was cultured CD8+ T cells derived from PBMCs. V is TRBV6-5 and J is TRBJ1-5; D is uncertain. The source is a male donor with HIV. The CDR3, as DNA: TGTGCCAGCGGGCCAGAGGCTACTGGGCCCCAGCATTTT. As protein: CASGPEATGPQHF.